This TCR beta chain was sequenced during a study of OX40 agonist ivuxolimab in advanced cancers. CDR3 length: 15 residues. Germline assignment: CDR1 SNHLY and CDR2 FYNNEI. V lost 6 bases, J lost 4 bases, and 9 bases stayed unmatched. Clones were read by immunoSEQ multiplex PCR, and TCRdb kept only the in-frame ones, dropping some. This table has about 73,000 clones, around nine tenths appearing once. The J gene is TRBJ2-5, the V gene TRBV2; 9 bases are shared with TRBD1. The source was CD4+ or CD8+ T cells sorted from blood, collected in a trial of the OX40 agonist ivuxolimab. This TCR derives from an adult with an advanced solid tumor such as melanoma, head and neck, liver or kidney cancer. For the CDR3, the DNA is TGTGCCAGCAGCGAACAGGGGGCGACGGGAGAGACCCAGTACTTC. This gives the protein CASSEQGATGETQYF.